These T cell receptor beta chains were read from a single sample in a study of radiotherapy plus CTLA-4 blockade in lung cancer. Profiling relied on immunoSEQ multiplex PCR, and the TCRdb table lists in-frame clones only, not all of them. The table includes over 60,000 clones, approximately 86% detected once. The source was peripheral blood, collected from a patient treated with radiotherapy plus ipilimumab. These receptors were collected from a human donor with non-small cell lung cancer who had stable disease on radiotherapy plus ipilimumab. Each CDR3 is given without its conserved first and last residue. Rows give clone size only sometimes, using once, few, many, or a class for an expanded clone.

v_call,clone_size,j_call,cdr3_aa
TRBV7-8,.,TRBJ2-3,ASSLQQGASTDTQY
TRBV5-4,.,TRBJ1-1,ASSLDGLGMNTEAF
TRBV29-1,.,TRBJ2-7,SVLGLAGTSSSYEQY
TRBV28,.,TRBJ1-2,ASRPGAMYGYT
TRBV9,.,TRBJ2-7,ASSVASGGYEQY
TRBV28,few,TRBJ1-3,ASRRYFGNTIY
TRBV19,.,TRBJ2-3,ASSKTGGADTQY
TRBV9,once,TRBJ2-3,ASSVVAESTDTQY
TRBV19,.,TRBJ2-7,ASSIGGDFGVQY
TRBV27,.,TRBJ1-4,ASSFTGSNEKLF
TRBV7-2,once,TRBJ1-6,ASSPGTVDSPLH
TRBV10-3,few,TRBJ1-5,AINDRVSQPQH
TRBV7-2,.,TRBJ2-1,ASSLDYYNEQF
TRBV5-4,.,TRBJ2-1,ASSLIWGGTVNEQF
TRBV4-2,.,TRBJ1-1,ATTGMNTEAF
TRBV2,.,TRBJ2-5,ASTGQRLAATGETQY
TRBV5-1,.,TRBJ2-7,ASSLTVGGRTRKFFGEQY
TRBV6-5,few,TRBJ1-5,ASHGTVNQPQH
TRBV2,.,TRBJ2-3,ASRREATSTDTQY
TRBV19,.,TRBJ1-1,ASRNPSLRRLEAF
TRBV6-5,once,TRBJ2-5,ASRSAGGPQETQY
TRBV2,.,TRBJ2-7,ASLVDDHFYEQY
TRBV7-9,.,TRBJ1-5,ASSQEGLSGFGNQPQH
TRBV6-5,.,TRBJ1-5,ASSQQGHHQPQH
TRBV9,.,TRBJ2-5,ASSVADLSRETQY
TRBV6-5,.,TRBJ1-4,ASSYGGGRGELF
TRBV19,.,TRBJ1-2,ASSSPAGRWLMDGYT
TRBV29-1,.,TRBJ1-2,SDDRGRGYT
TRBV29-1,.,TRBJ2-1,SVEGEESYNEQF
TRBV9,.,TRBJ2-1,ASSVMGQGDYNEQF
TRBV11-3,once,TRBJ2-5,ASSQSGQAREPQY
TRBV5-1,.,TRBJ2-7,ASGSERPADEQY
TRBV15,.,TRBJ2-4,ATRARNIQY
TRBV5-6,.,TRBJ1-2,ASSLSSQYT
TRBV27,.,TRBJ2-5,ASSHELTLAGDRETQY
TRBV28,.,TRBJ1-1,ASSLFDREYTEAF
TRBV7-6,.,TRBJ2-2,ASRSTFRAGELF
TRBV29-1,.,TRBJ1-1,SAALDRTTNTEAF
TRBV7-3,.,TRBJ2-5,ASSPGGNHQETQY
TRBV7-9,.,TRBJ2-1,ASSLAVSGRANEQF
TRBV5-1,.,TRBJ2-5,ASRTSGGAGELTQY
TRBV11-2,.,TRBJ1-4,ASSPPGGPFEKLF
TRBV6-6,.,TRBJ2-2,ASTSGGRDTGELF
TRBV5-5,.,TRBJ1-5,ASSLGGSNQPQH
TRBV28,.,TRBJ1-1,ASSFWDRVNTEAF
TRBV28,.,TRBJ2-5,ASSFEGTQY
TRBV7-2,.,TRBJ2-2,ASSLLGQTNTGELF
TRBV10-3,.,TRBJ2-7,AIRAGQGYEQY
TRBV18,.,TRBJ2-3,ASSPPDLGTDTQY
TRBV28,.,TRBJ1-1,ASSSPGAANTEAF
TRBV7-3,once,TRBJ1-1,ASSLGQGALNTEAF
TRBV30,.,TRBJ2-7,AWSGTQKFYEQY